This T cell receptor beta chain was sequenced for a study of OX40 agonist ivuxolimab in advanced cancers. Overall study context: Averaging roughly 60 years in age, with a range of about 23 to 85, the cohort was approximately 83% male. Study-wide findings and caveats: Certain nonresponding patients likewise had low normalized T-cell clonal expansion.

The method was immunoSEQ multiplex PCR; TCRdb's version includes in-frame clones alone and lacks a portion of them. This table holds over 15,000 clones, 80% to 95% found once. Regarding this clone: Its antigen is not identified.

Germline V gene sequence: CDR1 SGHDT, CDR2 YYEEEE. This CDR3 has 13 residues. The ends were cut back, 4 bases at V and 8 bases at J, with 12 bases in the middle. The source was CD4+ or CD8+ T cells sorted from blood, collected in a trial of the OX40 agonist ivuxolimab. The TCR comes from an adult with an advanced solid tumor such as melanoma, head and neck, liver or kidney cancer. V and J are TRBV5-6 and TRBJ1-4; perhaps TRBD1 as D (5 bases). Here the CDR3 reads CASSGAWREKLFF. CDR3 nucleotide sequence: TGTGCCAGCAGCGGGGCATGGAGGGAAAAACTGTTTTTT.